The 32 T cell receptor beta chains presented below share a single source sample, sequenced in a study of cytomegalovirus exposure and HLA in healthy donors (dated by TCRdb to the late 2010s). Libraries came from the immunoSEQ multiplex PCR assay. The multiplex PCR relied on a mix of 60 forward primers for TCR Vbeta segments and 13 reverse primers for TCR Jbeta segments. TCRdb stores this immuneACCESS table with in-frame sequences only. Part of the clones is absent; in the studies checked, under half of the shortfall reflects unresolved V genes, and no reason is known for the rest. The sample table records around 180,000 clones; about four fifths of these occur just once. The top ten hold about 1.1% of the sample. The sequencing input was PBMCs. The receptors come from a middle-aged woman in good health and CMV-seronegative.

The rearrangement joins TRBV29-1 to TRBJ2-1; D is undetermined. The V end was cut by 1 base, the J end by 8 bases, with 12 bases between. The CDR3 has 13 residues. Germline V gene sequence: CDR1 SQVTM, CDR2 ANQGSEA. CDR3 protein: CSVEALVGDEQFF. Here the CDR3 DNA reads TGCAGCGTTGAAGCTCTAGTGGGTGATGAGCAGTTCTTC.

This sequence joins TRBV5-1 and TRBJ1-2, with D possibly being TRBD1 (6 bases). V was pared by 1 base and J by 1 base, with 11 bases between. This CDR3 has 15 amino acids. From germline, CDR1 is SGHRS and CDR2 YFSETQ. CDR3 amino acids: CASSLTGMGNYGYTF. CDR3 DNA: TGCGCCAGCAGCTTGACAGGGATGGGTAACTATGGCTACACCTTC.

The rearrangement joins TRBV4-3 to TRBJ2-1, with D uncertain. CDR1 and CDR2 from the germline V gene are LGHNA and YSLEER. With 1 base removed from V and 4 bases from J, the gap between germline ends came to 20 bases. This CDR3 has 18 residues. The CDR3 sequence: CASSQASATEFGYNEQFF. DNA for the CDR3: TGCGCCAGCAGCCAAGCGTCAGCGACGGAATTCGGATACAATGAGCAGTTCTTC.

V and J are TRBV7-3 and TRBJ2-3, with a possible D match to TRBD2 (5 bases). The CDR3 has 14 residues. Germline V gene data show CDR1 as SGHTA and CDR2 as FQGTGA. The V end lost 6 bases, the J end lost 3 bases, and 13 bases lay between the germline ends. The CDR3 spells CASSTGVRTDTQYF. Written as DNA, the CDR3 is TGTGCCAGCAGTACCGGGGTGCGGACAGATACGCAGTATTTT.

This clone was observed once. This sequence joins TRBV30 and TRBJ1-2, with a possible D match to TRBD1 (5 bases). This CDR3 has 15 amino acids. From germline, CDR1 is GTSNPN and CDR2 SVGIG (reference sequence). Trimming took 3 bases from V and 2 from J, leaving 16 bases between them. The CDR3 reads CAWSHPREANYGYTF. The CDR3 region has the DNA TGTGCCTGGAGCCATCCCAGGGAGGCCAACTATGGCTACACCTTC.

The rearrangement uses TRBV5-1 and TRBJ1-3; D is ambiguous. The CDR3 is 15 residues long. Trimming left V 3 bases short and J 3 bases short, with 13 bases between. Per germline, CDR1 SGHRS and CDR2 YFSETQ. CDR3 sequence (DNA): TGCGCCAGCAGCTCGTCCGGAGGGATTGGAAACACCATATATTTT. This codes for CASSSSGGIGNTIYF.

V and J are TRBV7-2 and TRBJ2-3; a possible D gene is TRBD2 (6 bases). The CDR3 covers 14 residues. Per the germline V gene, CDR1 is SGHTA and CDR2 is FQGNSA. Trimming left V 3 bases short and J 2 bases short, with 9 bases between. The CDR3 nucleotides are TGTGCCAGCAGCTTCGGGGGAATCACAGATACGCAGTATTTT. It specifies CASSFGGITDTQYF.

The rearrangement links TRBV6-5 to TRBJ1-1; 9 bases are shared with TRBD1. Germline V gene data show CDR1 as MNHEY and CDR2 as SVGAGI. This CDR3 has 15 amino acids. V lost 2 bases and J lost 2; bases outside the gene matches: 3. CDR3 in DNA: TGTGCCAGCAGTTACGCGGGACAGGGCAACACTGAAGCTTTCTTT. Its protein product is CASSYAGQGNTEAFF.

Written as DNA, the CDR3 is TGTGCCAGCAGCCTCGACGATATCGTTGGGGAGCGAAATGGCTACACCTTC. Protein sequence: CASSLDDIVGERNGYTF. The chain couples TRBV7-2 to TRBJ1-2; no definite D call. The germline gives CDR1 SGHTA, CDR2 FQGNSA. This CDR3 is 17 amino acids long. Deletions cut 5 bases from V and 6 bases from J, with 25 bases between.

This chain's CDR3 is CASSSFTRENTEAFF. CDR3 in DNA: TGTGCCAGCAGCTCATTCACGCGGGAGAACACTGAAGCTTTCTTT. The V call is TRBV7-9, the J call TRBJ1-1; D gene unclear. V was shortened by 4 bases and J by 1 base, with 13 bases between the two germline ends. The V gene's germline CDR1 is SEHNR and CDR2 FQNEAQ (reference sequence). This CDR3 is built from 15 residues.

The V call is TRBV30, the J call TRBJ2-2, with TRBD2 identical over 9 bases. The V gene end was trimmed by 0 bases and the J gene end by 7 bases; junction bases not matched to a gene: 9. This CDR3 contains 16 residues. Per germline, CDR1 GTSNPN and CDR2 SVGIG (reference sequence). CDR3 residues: CAWSVGLAGYVGELFF. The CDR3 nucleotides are TGTGCCTGGAGTGTAGGCCTAGCGGGATATGTCGGGGAGCTGTTTTTT.

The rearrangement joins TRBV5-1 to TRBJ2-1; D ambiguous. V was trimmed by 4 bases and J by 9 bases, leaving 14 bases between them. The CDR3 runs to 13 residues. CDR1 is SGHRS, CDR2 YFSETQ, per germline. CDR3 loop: CASSPVGSSEQFF. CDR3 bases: TGCGCCAGCAGCCCGGTCGGGTCGAGTGAGCAGTTCTTC.

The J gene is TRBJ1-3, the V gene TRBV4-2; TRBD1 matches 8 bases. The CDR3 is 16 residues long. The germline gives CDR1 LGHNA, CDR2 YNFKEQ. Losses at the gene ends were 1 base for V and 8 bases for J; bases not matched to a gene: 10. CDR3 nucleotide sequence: TGTGCCAGCAGCCAAGGGGGGGGGACAGGTGGGGACACCATATATTTT. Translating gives CASSQGGGTGGDTIYF.

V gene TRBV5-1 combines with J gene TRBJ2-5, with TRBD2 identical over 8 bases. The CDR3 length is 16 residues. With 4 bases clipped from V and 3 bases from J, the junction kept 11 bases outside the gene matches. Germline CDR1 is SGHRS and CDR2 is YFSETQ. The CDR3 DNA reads TGCGCCAGCAGCCGGTCCATCGGGGGGGCCGAAGAGACCCAGTACTTC. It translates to CASSRSIGGAEETQYF.

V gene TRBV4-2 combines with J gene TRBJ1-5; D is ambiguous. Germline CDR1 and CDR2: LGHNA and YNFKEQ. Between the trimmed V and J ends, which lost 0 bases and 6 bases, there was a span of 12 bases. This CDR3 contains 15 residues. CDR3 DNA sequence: TGTGCCAGCAGCCAAGAGGATCGGGGATCTCAGCCCCAGCATTTT. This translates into CASSQEDRGSQPQHF.

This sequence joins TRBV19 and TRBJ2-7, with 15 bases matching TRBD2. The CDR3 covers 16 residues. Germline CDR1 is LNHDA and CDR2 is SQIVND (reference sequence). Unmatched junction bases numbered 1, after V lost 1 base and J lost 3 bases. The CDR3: CASSIGGLAGGYEQYF. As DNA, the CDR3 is TGTGCCAGTAGTATAGGGGGACTAGCGGGAGGCTACGAGCAGTACTTC.

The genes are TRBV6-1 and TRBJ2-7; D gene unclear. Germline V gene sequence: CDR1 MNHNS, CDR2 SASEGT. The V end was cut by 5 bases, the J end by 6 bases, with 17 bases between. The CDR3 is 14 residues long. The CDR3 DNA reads TGTGCCAGCAGTCCCCCCGGGTTAACGGGCGAGCAGTACTTC. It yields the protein CASSPPGLTGEQYF.

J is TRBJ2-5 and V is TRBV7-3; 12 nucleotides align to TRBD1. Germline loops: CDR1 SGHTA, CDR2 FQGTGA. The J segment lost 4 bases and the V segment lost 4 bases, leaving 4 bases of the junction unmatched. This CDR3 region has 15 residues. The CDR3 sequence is CASSWGQGAGETQYF. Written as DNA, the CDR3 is TGTGCCAGCAGCTGGGGACAGGGGGCAGGAGAGACCCAGTACTTC. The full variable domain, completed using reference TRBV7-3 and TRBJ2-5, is GAGVSQTPSNKVTEKGKYVELRCDPISGHTALYWYRQSLGQGPEFLIYFQGTGAADDSGLPNDRFFAVRPEGSVSTLKIQRTERGDSAVYLCASSWGQGAGETQYFGPGTRLLVL.

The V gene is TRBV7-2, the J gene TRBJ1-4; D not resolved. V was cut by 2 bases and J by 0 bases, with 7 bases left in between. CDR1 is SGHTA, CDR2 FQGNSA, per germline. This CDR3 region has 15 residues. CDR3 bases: TGTGCCAGCAGCTTAAGAGCCGCAACTAATGAAAAACTGTTTTTT. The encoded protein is CASSLRAATNEKLFF.

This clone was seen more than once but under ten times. The DNA for the CDR3 is TGTGCCAGCAACCTAGCGGAGCCCTACAATGAGCAGTTCTTC. Residues: CASNLAEPYNEQFF. V is TRBV9 and J is TRBJ2-1; the match to TRBD2 covers 7 bases. The CDR3 sequence is 14 residues long. The V gene's germline CDR1 is SGDLS and CDR2 YYNGEE. V lost 6 bases and J lost 2; bases outside the gene matches: 5.

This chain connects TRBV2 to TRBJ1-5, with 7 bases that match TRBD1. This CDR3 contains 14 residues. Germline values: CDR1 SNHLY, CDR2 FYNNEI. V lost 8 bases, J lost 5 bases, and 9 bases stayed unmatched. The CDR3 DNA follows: TGTGCCAGCGGCCGGGACAGACTCCATCAGCCCCAGCATTTT. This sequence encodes CASGRDRLHQPQHF. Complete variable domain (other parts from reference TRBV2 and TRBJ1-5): EPEVTQTPSHQVTQMGQEVILRCVPISNHLYFYWYRQILGQKVEFLVSFYNNEISEKSEIFDDQFSVERPDGSNFTLKIRSTKLEDSAMYFCASGRDRLHQPQHFGDGTRLSIL.

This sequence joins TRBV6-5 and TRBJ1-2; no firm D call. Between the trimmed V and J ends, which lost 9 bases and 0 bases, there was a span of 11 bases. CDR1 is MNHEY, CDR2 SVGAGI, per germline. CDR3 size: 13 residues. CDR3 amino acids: CASRGIANYGYTF. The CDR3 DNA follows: TGTGCCAGTCGGGGAATAGCTAACTATGGCTACACCTTC.

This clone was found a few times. Here the CDR3 reads CASSLDGSAGNTIYF. CDR3 nucleotide sequence: TGTGCCAGCAGCTTAGACGGCAGCGCCGGAAACACCATATATTTT. The chain joins TRBV7-2 to TRBJ1-3; D call uncertain. V was trimmed by 1 base and J by 4 bases, leaving 11 bases between them. CDR1 and CDR2 (germline): SGHTA, FQGNSA. The CDR3 is 15 amino acids.

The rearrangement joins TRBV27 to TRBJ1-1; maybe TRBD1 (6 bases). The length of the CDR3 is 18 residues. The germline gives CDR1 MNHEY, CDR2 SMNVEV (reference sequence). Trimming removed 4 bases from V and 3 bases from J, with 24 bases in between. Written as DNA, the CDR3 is TGTGCCAGCAGTTCCCAGGGGCGCGCTCTATCTTGGGACACTGAAGCTTTCTTT. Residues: CASSSQGRALSWDTEAFF.

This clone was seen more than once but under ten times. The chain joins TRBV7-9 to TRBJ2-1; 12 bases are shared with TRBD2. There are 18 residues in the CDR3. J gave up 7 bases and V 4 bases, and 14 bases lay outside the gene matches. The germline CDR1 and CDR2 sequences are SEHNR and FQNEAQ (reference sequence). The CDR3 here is CASSSNPLAGGPRNEQFF. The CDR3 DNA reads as TGTGCCAGCAGCTCAAATCCCCTAGCGGGAGGGCCCAGGAATGAGCAGTTCTTC.

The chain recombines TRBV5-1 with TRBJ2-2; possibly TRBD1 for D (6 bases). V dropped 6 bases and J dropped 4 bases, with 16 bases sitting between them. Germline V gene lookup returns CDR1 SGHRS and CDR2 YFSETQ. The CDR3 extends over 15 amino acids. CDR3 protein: CASNLGGSSTGELFF. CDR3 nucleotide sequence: TGCGCCAGCAACCTAGGGGGATCGAGCACCGGGGAGCTGTTTTTT.

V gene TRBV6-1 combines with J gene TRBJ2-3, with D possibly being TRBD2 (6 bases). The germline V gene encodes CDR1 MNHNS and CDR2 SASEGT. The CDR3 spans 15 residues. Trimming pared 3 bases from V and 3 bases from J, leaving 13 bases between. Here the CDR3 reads CASSDRSEGTDTQYF. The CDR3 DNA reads TGTGCCAGCAGTGACCGTTCGGAGGGAACAGATACGCAGTATTTT.

The CDR3 region is CASRTGQGIQPQHF. The CDR3 DNA reads as TGTGCCAGCAGGACCGGACAGGGGATTCAGCCCCAGCATTTT. The V and J genes are TRBV28 and TRBJ1-5; 9 bases agree with TRBD1. Germline V gene data show CDR1 as MDHEN and CDR2 as SYDVKM. Germline trimming cut 6 bases from V and 6 bases from J; bases unmatched to any gene: 6. The CDR3 has 14 amino acids. The entire variable domain, with the rest obtained from reference TRBV28 and TRBJ1-5, is as follows: DVKVTQSSRYLVKRTGEKVFLECVQDMDHENMFWYRQDPGLGLRLIYFSYDVKMKEKGDIPEGYSVSREKKERFSLILESASTNQTSMYLCASRTGQGIQPQHFGDGTRLSIL.

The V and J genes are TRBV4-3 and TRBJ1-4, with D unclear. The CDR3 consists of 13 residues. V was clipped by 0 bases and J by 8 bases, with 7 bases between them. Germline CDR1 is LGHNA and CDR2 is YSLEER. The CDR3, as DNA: TGCGCCAGCAGCCAAGAAACGGGGGAAAAACTGTTTTTT. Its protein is CASSQETGEKLFF.

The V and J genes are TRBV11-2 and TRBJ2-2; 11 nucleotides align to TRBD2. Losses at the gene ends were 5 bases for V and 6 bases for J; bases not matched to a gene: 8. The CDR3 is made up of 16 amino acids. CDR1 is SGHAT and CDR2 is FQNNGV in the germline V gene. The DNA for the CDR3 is TGTGCCAGCAGCCCTGGGGCTAGCGGGAGGTCCGGGGAGCTGTTTTTT. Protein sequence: CASSPGASGRSGELFF.

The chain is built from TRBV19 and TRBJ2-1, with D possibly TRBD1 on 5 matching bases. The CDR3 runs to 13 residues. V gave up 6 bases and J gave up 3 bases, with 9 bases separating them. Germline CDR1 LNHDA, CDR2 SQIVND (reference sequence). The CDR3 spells CASSWTSYNEQFF. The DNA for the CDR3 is TGTGCCAGTAGCTGGACAAGCTACAATGAGCAGTTCTTC. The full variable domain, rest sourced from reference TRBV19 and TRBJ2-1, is DGGITQSPKYLFRKEGQNVTLSCEQNLNHDAMYWYRQDPGQGLRLIYYSQIVNDFQKGDIAEGYSVSREKKESFPLTVTSAQKNPTAFYLCASSWTSYNEQFFGPGTRLTVL.

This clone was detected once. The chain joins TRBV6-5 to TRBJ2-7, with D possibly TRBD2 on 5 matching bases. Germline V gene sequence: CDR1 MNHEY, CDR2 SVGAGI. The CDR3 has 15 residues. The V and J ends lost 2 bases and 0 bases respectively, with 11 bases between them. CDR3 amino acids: CASSYGPGSSYEQYF. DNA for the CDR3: TGTGCCAGCAGTTACGGTCCTGGGAGCTCCTACGAGCAGTACTTC.